This record covers a single TCR beta chain. It has no known antigen specificity. No clone much larger than this one lies a single base away; base qualities are absent. The trim is 9 bases for V and 4 bases for J, with a gap of 14 bases between the germline ends. The CDR3 runs 13 residues from the cysteine to the phenylalanine. Here the CDR3 DNA is all that survives: 39 bases in frame from base 1. Per the germline V gene (reference sequence), LNHDA is the CDR1 and SQIVND is the CDR2. This sample is part of a study of shared clonotypes between healthy human individuals (dated by TCRdb to 2018 to 2020). Regarding the complete study: The cohort comprised a couple of women and a few men aged 18 to 49 years. For each donor, CD4 naive and CD4 memory were each run on three plates, CD8 naive on two plates, and CD8 memory on one plate. Blood TCR repertoires of several healthy adults were deeply sequenced to estimate repertoire size and the extent of clonotype sharing between individuals. Libraries were prepared and TCR repertoires were sequenced by different laboratories using diverse techniques, in order to increase sequencing depth and limit assay-specific biases. Each donor's leukapheresis produced roughly between roughly 0.85 and 9 billion PBMCs.

Summary of the overall study and its limitations: Sampling was restricted to blood, and TCR repertoires in tissues likely differ from the TCR repertoires found in blood. Pairwise subsampling indicated that sequencing depth was expected to affect the degree of clonotype sharing among donors. Compared with non-shared clonotypes, clonotypes shared by all four sorted-subset donors had higher generation probabilities. Estimated clonotype richness was generally larger for naive than for memory subsets. Approximately 4.8% of naive CD4, 3.5% of naive CD8, 2.3% of memory CD4, and less than 0.45% of memory CD8 clonotypes were shared across a few donors. Because the study included only a small number of donors, the genetic and exposure-history diversity represented was limited. Rarefaction of sorted-subset datasets indicated incomplete sequencing despite the large sequencing depth.

Using the deep immunoSEQ assay, TCR CDR3 regions were amplified from genomic DNA by multiplex PCR. Extracted genomic DNA from each cell subset was spread evenly across all wells of several immunoSEQ 96-well plates, with each plate serving as a replicate. For sorted subsets, each replicate PCR was loaded with roughly 0.2 ug genomic DNA, equivalent to 30,000 or so T cell genomes. Purified libraries were quantified with a Qubit 3.0 fluorometer, sized on a Bioanalyzer 2100, and re-quantified with the KAPA Library Quantification kit. Each immunoSEQ 96-well plate was sequenced on its own single-read 150-cycle Illumina NextSeq 550 flow cell. Turning to the authors' computational methods: Because only junctional sequences without quality scores were contained in the immunoSEQ output, filtering matching that applied to full-length reads could not be performed. Sequences were annotated with PyIR, a Python wrapper for IgBLAST v1.9, and V/J genes and CDR3 were assigned using IMGT germline references. Reads with weak V/J assignments (E-value above 1e-6), missing CDR3, stop codons, out-of-frame junctions, or ambiguous translated residues were removed. V3J clonotypes were defined as sequences sharing the same inferred V gene, J gene, and CDR3 amino acid sequence. Percentage overlap between repertoires was calculated by dividing the number of shared unique clonotypes by the size of the smaller repertoire. Three approaches were used to assess repertoire richness: RTK rarefaction, the Chao1 estimator, and Recon v2.1 estimates of unobserved clonotypes. For all TCRbeta clonotypes obtained by the gDNA method from a handful of donors, generation probabilities were computed with OLGA. Not all clones reach the TCRdb copy of this immuneACCESS table, which keeps in-frame sequences only. Checked studies attribute under half of the gap to unresolved V genes and leave the rest unexplained. Clone size and the V and J calls come from that table; the DNA yielded D and trimming. This sample is represented by approximately 2.5 million clones; over 85% of them were singletons. About 0.39% of the sample is taken by the ten largest.

Donors were healthy HIV-negative adults with no recently reported acute infections or vaccinations. Every donor was a Caucasian adult residing in Nashville, Tennessee, USA. CD4+ T cells were enriched by magnetic negative selection; naive cells were then positively selected on CD45RA, and the negative fraction formed the memory subset. After blood collection by leukapheresis, PBMCs were isolated using Ficoll-Histopaque density gradient centrifugation and then cryopreserved in the vapor phase of liquid nitrogen. Analytical flow cytometry was used to check the purity and quantity of every magnetically sorted T cell population. Each sorted fraction had its genomic DNA isolated and then quantified by UV absorbance on a Nanodrop 2000c.

The source material was naive CD4+ T cells from PBMCs. Explained via the paper, the cell subset or site label denotes: CD45RA+ positively selected. This receptor was taken from a man between 18 and 29 years old in good health. Some clones in this sample may be carry-over from other donors' samples. The rearrangement combines TRBV19 with TRBJ2-3, with the D gene not clear enough to name. In nucleotides, the sequence is TGTGCCAGCAAGGAAGCCCGCTCAGATACGCAGTATTTT. It is translated as CASKEARSDTQYF.